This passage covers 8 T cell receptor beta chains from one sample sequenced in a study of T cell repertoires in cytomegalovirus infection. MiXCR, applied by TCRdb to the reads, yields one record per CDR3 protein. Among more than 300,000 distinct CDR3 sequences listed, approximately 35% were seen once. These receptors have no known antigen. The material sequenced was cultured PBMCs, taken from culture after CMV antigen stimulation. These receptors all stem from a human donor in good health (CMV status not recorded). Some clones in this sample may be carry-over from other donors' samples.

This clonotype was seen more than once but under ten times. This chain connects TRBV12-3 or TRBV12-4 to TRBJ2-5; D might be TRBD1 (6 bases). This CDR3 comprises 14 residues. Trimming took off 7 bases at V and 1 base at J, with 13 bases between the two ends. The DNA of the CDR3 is TGTGCCAGCACGGACAGAGCGAGCCAAGAGACCCAGTACTTC. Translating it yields CASTDRASQETQYF.

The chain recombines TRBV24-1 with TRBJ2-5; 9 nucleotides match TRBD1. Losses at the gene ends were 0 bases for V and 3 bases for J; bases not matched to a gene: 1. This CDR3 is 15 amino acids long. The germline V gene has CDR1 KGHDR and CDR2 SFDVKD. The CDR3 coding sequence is TGTGCCACCAGTGATTTGGGGACAGGGAAAGAGACCCAGTACTTC. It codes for CATSDLGTGKETQYF.

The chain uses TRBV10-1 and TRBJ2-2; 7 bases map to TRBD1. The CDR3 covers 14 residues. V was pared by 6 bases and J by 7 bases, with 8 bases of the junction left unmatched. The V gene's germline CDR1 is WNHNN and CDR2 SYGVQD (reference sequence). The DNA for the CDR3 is TGCGCCAGCAGCCCTAAACAGGGGTACGGGGAGCTGTTTTTT. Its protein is CASSPKQGYGELFF.

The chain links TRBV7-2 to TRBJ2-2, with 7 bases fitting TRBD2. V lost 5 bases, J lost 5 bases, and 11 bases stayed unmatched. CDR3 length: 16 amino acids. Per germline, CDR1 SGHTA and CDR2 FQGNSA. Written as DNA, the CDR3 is TGTGCCAGCAGCCTTGGGGCTAGCGGTGGTACCGGGGAGCTGTTTTTT. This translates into CASSLGASGGTGELFF.

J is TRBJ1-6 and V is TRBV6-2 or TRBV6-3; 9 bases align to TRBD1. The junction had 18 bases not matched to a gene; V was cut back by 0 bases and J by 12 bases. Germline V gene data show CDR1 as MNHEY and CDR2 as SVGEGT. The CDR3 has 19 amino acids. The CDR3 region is CASSYSPAGTGRPKGPLHF. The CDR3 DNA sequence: TGTGCCAGCAGTTACTCCCCCGCGGGGACAGGGCGGCCGAAAGGACCCCTCCACTTT.

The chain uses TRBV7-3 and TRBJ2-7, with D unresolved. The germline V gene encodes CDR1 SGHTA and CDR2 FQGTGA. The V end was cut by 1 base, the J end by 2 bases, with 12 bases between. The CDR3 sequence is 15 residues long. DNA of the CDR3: TGTGCCAGCAGCTTAAATCCAGTAGGGCCCTACGAGCAGTACTTC. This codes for CASSLNPVGPYEQYF.

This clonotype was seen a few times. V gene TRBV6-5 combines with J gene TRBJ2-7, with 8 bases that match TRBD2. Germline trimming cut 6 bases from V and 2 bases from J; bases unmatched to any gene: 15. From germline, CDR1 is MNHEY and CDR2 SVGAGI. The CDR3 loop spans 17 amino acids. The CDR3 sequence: CASSPTGAGAVTYEQYF. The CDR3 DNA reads TGTGCCAGCAGCCCTACCGGAGCGGGAGCGGTAACCTACGAGCAGTACTTC.

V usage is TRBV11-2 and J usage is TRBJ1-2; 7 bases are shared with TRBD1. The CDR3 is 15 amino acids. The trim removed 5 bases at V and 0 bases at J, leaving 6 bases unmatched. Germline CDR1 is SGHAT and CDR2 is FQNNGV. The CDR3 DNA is TGTGCCAGCAGCGCAACAGGGGCGGCTAACTATGGCTACACCTTC. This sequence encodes CASSATGAANYGYTF.